These 5 T cell receptor beta chains came from one sample sequenced in a study of blood T cell repertoires in COVID-19. TCRdb keeps only in-frame clones here, not all; method: immunoSEQ multiplex PCR. The sample yields tens of thousands of clones, around four fifths seen once. Sequences were obtained from peripheral blood. The source of these receptors is a man in his fifties or sixties with active COVID-19.

The chain uses TRBV7-2 and TRBJ2-1; 13 bases line up with TRBD2. V dropped 1 base and J dropped 16; count of bases not matched to a gene: 10. Germline CDR1 reads SGHTA; CDR2 reads FQGNSA. The CDR3 totals 15 residues. Here the CDR3 DNA reads TGTGCCAGCAGCTTAGAAGGGACTAGCGGGAAACGGCGATTCTTC. Amino acid sequence: CASSLEGTSGKRRFF.

This chain links TRBV2 with TRBJ1-2; D not certain. The CDR3 contains 14 residues. Trimming stripped 5 bases from V and 4 bases from J, with 14 bases between. CDR1 is SNHLY, CDR2 FYNNEI, per germline. The CDR3 spells CASSMTTTIYGYTF. The CDR3 DNA reads TGTGCCAGCAGTATGACGACTACTATCTATGGCTACACCTTC.

J is TRBJ2-2 and V is TRBV28, with TRBD1 as a possible D gene (5 bases). Trimming removed 6 bases from V and 4 bases from J, with 18 bases in between. Germline CDR1 is MDHEN and CDR2 is SYDVKM. This CDR3 is 16 amino acids long. The CDR3 reads CASRPARGRATGELFF. DNA of the CDR3: TGTGCCAGCAGACCCGCTAGGGGCCGTGCCACCGGGGAGCTGTTTTTT.

The gene calls are TRBV19 and TRBJ1-2, with TRBD1 matching 7 bases. From germline, CDR1 is LNHDA and CDR2 SQIVND (reference sequence). The CDR3 is 15 amino acids. The trim removed 5 bases at V and 3 bases at J, leaving 9 bases unmatched. The CDR3 nucleotides are TGTGCCAGTAGTCGACAGGGCCTAGGCGACTATGGCTACACCTTC. Residues: CASSRQGLGDYGYTF.

V and J are TRBV5-4 and TRBJ2-5, with TRBD2 matching over 10 bases. Trimming removed 0 bases from V and 4 bases from J; junction bases left unmatched: 9. CDR1 SGHNT and CDR2 YYREEE come from the germline V gene (reference sequence). The CDR3 contains 17 residues. CDR3 in DNA: TGTGCCAGCAGCTTGGGGCCAGCGGGGGGGCCGGCAGAGACCCAGTACTTC. Amino acids: CASSLGPAGGPAETQYF. Variable domain in full (rest from reference TRBV5-4 and TRBJ2-5): ETGVTQSPTHLIKTRGQQVTLRCSSQSGHNTVSWYQQALGQGPQFIFQYYREEENGRGNFPPRFSGLQFPNYSSELNVNALELDDSALYLCASSLGPAGGPAETQYFGPGTRLLVL.